This TCR beta chain was obtained from a study of human T cells and chemical hapten exposure. Study at large: Sensitization applied 2% DPC to roughly 2 cm by roughly 2 cm of upper inner arm skin.

Time point: patch test 3, about 24 weeks after DPC sensitization. Sample treatment: therapeutic diphenylcyclopropenone sensitization with weekly scalp DPC. The study extracted total RNA from unfractionated whole blood. This clonotype was found a few times. The CDR3 is 13 amino acids. Per the germline V gene, CDR1 is MNHEY and CDR2 is SMNVEV (reference sequence). Trimming took off 6 bases at V and 4 bases at J, with 10 bases between the two ends. MiXCR, run by TCRdb on the RACE reads, gives a single entry per CDR3 protein. Of 210,000 or so distinct CDR3 sequences listed, approximately 24% are singletons.

This specimen consisted of whole blood, obtained in connection with sensitization to the hapten diphenylcyclopropenone (DPC). This TCR came from a middle-aged woman with alopecia areata. Some clones in this sample may be carry-over from other donors' samples. This chain joins TRBV27 and TRBJ1-5; maybe TRBD1 (5 bases). The CDR3 region is CASSPKGNQPQHF. CDR3 bases: TGTGCCAGCAGCCCCAAGGGGAATCAGCCCCAGCATTTT.